This T cell receptor beta chain was retrieved from a study of blood T cell repertoires in COVID-19. Germline V gene sequence: CDR1 KGHSH, CDR2 LQKENI. V lost 6 bases and J lost 7; bases outside the gene matches: 14. The length of the CDR3 is 17 residues. Measured with immunoSEQ multiplex PCR; TCRdb has only the in-frame clones, and not every one. The data hold about 180,000 clones, with around 88% observed a single time. Participants' own reports of clinical history determined their cohort assignment. Cohort 3 recovery required two negative PCRs, clearance, or symptom resolution. J is TRBJ2-1 and V is TRBV18; 11 bases map to TRBD2. The TCR originated in a woman in her thirties who had recovered from COVID-19. Sample: PBMCs or T cells enriched from blood (not recorded which). For the CDR3, the DNA is TGTGCCAGCTCCCCCGGGACAGGGCGACTAGCGGGAAATGAGCAGTTCTTC. Translated: CASSPGTGRLAGNEQFF.